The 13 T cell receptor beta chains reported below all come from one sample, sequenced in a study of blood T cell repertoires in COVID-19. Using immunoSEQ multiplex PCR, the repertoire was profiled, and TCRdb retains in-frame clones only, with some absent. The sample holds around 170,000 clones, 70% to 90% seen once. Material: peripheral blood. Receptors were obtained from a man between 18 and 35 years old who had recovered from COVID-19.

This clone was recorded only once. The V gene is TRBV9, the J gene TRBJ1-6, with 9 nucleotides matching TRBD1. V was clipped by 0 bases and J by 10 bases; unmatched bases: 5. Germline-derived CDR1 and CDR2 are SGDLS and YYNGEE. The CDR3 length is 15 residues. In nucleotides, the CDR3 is TGTGCCAGCAGCGTAGACTCTGGACAGGGGTCACCCCTCCACTTT. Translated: CASSVDSGQGSPLHF.

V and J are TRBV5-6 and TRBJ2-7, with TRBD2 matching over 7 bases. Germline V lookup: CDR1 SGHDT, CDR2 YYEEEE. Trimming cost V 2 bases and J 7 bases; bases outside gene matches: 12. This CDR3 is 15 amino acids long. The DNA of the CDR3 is TGTGCCAGCAGCTTTACCGGGACTATCCGTTTGGAGCAGTACTTC. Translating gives CASSFTGTIRLEQYF.

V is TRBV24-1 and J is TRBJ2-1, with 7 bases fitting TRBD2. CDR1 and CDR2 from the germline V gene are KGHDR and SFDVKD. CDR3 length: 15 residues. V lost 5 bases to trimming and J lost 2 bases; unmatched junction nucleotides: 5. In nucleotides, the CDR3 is TGTGCCACCAGTGGGGGGGGAGGGACCTACAATGAGCAGTTCTTC. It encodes CATSGGGGTYNEQFF.

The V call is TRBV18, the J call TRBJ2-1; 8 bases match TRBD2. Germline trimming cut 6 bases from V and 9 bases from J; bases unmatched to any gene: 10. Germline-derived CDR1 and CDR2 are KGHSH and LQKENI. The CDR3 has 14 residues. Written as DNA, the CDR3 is TGTGCCAGCTCCAGGACTAGCACCCTTGGTGAGCAGTTCTTC. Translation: CASSRTSTLGEQFF.

CDR3 loop: CASRATSGRVAGELFF. DNA of the CDR3: TGTGCCAGTCGGGCGACTAGCGGGAGAGTAGCCGGGGAGCTGTTTTTT. The genes are TRBV19 and TRBJ2-2; TRBD2 matches at 12 bases. In germline, CDR1 is LNHDA, CDR2 SQIVND (reference sequence). With 8 bases clipped from V and 6 bases from J, the junction kept 10 bases outside the gene matches. The CDR3 consists of 16 residues.

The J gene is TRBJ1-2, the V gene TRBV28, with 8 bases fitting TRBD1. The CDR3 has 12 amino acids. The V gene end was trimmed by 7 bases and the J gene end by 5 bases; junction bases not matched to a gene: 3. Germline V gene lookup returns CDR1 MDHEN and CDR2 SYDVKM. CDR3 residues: CASNQGAYGYTF. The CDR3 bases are TGTGCCAGCAACCAGGGGGCGTATGGCTACACCTTC.

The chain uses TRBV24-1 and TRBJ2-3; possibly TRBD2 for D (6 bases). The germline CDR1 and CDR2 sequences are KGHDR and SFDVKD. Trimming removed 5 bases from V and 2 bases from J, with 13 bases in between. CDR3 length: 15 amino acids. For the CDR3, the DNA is TGTGCCACCAGTGCGGTGCGGGGAAACACAGATACGCAGTATTTT. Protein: CATSAVRGNTDTQYF.

The CDR3 loop is CASSLATGVGTDTQYF. The CDR3 DNA is TGTGCCAGCAGCTTAGCGACAGGAGTTGGGACAGATACGCAGTATTTT. V usage is TRBV7-2 and J usage is TRBJ2-3; maybe TRBD1 (6 bases). This CDR3 region has 16 residues. Trimming removed 0 bases from V and 3 bases from J, with 13 bases in between. Germline V CDR1 and CDR2: SGHTA, FQGNSA.

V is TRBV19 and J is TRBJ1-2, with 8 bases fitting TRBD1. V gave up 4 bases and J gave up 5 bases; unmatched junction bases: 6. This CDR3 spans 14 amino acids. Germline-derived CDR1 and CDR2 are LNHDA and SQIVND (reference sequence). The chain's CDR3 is CASSRQGSSYGYTF. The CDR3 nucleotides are TGTGCCAGTAGTAGACAGGGGTCGTCATATGGCTACACCTTC. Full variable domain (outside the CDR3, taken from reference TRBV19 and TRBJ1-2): DGGITQSPKYLFRKEGQNVTLSCEQNLNHDAMYWYRQDPGQGLRLIYYSQIVNDFQKGDIAEGYSVSREKKESFPLTVTSAQKNPTAFYLCASSRQGSSYGYTFGSGTRLTVV.

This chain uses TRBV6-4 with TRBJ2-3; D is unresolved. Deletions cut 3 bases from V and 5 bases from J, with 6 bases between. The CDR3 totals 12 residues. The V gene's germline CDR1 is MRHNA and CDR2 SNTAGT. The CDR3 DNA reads TGTGCCAGCAGTGAATCGGGAGATACGCAGTATTTT. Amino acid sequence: CASSESGDTQYF.

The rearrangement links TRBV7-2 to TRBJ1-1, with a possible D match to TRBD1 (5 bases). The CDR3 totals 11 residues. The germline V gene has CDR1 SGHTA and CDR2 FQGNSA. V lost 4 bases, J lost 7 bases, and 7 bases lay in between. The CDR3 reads CASSSGIEAFF. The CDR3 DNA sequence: TGTGCCAGCAGCTCAGGGATTGAAGCTTTCTTT.

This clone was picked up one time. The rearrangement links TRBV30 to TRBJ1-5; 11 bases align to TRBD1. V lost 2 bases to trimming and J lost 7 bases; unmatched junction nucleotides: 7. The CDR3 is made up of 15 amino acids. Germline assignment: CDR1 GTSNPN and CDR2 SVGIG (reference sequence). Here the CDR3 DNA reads TGTGCCTGGAGTACTGGACAGGGGGCCGGACAGCCCCAGCATTTT. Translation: CAWSTGQGAGQPQHF.

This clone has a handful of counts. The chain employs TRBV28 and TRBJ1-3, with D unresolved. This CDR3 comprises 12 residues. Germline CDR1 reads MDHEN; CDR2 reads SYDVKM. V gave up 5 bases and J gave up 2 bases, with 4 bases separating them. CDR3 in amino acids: CASSTAGNTIYF. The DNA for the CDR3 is TGTGCCAGCAGTACGGCTGGAAACACCATATATTTT. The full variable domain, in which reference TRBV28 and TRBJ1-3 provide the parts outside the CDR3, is DVKVTQSSRYLVKRTGEKVFLECVQDMDHENMFWYRQDPGLGLRLIYFSYDVKMKEKGDIPEGYSVSREKKERFSLILESASTNQTSMYLCASSTAGNTIYFGEGSWLTVV.